A selection of T cell receptor beta chains follows, all from one sample in a study of OX40 agonist ivuxolimab in advanced cancers. The method was immunoSEQ multiplex PCR; TCRdb's version includes in-frame clones alone and lacks a portion of them. Seen here are over 25,000 clones, over 75% observed once, and the top ten hold about 53%. This specimen consisted of CD4+ or CD8+ T cells sorted from blood, obtained in a trial of the OX40 agonist ivuxolimab. Receptor source: an adult with an advanced solid tumor such as melanoma, head and neck, liver or kidney cancer. Both conserved end residues are part of each CDR3. The D gene is left open where the match is weak. Clone size appears in some rows only: once, few, many, or a class for an expanded clone.

clone_size	cdr3_length	v_call	j_call	d_call	cdr3_aa	cdr3_nt
.	20	TRBV5-1	TRBJ2-7	.	CASSLGTGDFSRIDGYEQYF	TGCGCCAGCAGCTTGGGAACAGGGGACTTCTCTCGAATAGACGGTTACGAGCAGTACTTC
.	13	TRBV29-1	TRBJ2-2	.	CSAGTTHTGELFF	TGCAGCGCCGGGACAACTCACACCGGGGAGCTGTTTTTT
.	13	TRBV7-6	TRBJ2-5	.	CASSPSTQETQYF	TGTGCCAGCAGTCCCTCGACCCAAGAGACCCAGTACTTC
few	13	TRBV7-9	TRBJ2-7	TRBD1	CASSSPGGYEQYF	TGTGCCAGCAGCTCGCCAGGGGGCTACGAGCAGTACTTC
.	15	TRBV7-6	TRBJ2-7	TRBD1	CASMGTDRGLGEQYF	TGTGCCAGCATGGGGACCGACAGGGGGCTCGGAGAGCAGTACTTC
.	15	TRBV4-1	TRBJ1-2	TRBD1	CASSQTTGENYGYTF	TGCGCCAGCAGCCAGACTACAGGGGAAAACTATGGCTACACCTTC
few	15	TRBV6-1	TRBJ2-6	.	CASSEGFSGANVLTF	TGTGCCAGCAGTGAAGGGTTTTCTGGGGCCAACGTCCTGACTTTC
.	16	TRBV4-1	TRBJ1-2	.	CASSQGMDSPASGYTF	TGCGCCAGCAGCCAAGGGATGGACAGCCCGGCGAGTGGCTACACCTTC
.	13	TRBV6-1	TRBJ2-7	TRBD1	CAGSAGDSYEQYF	TGTGCCGGCAGTGCCGGGGACAGCTACGAGCAGTACTTC
.	13	TRBV29-1	TRBJ1-2	TRBD1	CSVVVTGDYGYTF	TGCAGCGTTGTCGTGACAGGGGACTATGGCTACACCTTC
few	19	TRBV30	TRBJ1-3	.	CAWSALRTEKGFGGNTIYF	TGTGCCTGGTCCGCCCTACGGACAGAAAAAGGCTTCGGGGGAAACACCATATATTTT
once	14	TRBV19	TRBJ2-7	.	CASTAGTDYYEQYF	TGTGCCAGTACCGCCGGGACGGACTACTACGAGCAGTACTTC
.	12	TRBV2	TRBJ1-5	.	CASTTPDQPQHF	TGTGCCAGCACGACACCCGATCAGCCCCAGCATTTT
.	14	TRBV10-2	TRBJ2-2	.	CASSAFHATGELFF	TGCGCCAGCAGTGCCTTCCATGCAACCGGGGAGCTGTTTTTT
.	13	TRBV5-6	TRBJ2-7	.	CASSLGRSYEQYF	TGTGCCAGCAGCTTGGGCAGATCCTACGAGCAGTACTTC
.	14	TRBV6-5	TRBJ2-7	TRBD1	CASSYKDRAYEQYF	TGTGCCAGCAGTTACAAGGACAGGGCCTACGAGCAGTACTTC
.	16	TRBV9	TRBJ2-1	.	CASSGTGMGSYNEQFF	TGTGCCAGCAGCGGAACAGGGATGGGTTCCTACAATGAGCAGTTCTTC
.	13	TRBV19	TRBJ1-1	.	CASRPGPESEAFF	TGTGCCAGTAGACCCGGACCAGAATCTGAAGCTTTCTTT
.	16	TRBV4-1	TRBJ1-5	.	CASSQGVEQSDQPQHF	TGCGCCAGCAGCCAAGGAGTGGAACAGTCTGATCAGCCCCAGCATTTT
.	17	TRBV15	TRBJ1-2	.	CATSRDRLEGLDYGYTF	TGTGCCACCAGCAGAGATCGCTTAGAGGGATTGGACTATGGCTACACCTTC
medium-sized	18	TRBV27	TRBJ1-4	.	CASSLSGAGVPTNEKLFF	TGTGCCAGCAGTTTATCGGGGGCAGGGGTGCCAACTAATGAAAAACTGTTTTTT
.	12	TRBV28	TRBJ2-1	.	CASRDFYNEQFF	TGTGCCAGCAGGGATTTCTACAATGAGCAGTTCTTC
.	15	TRBV7-2	TRBJ2-3	TRBD2	CASSSLASGLDTQYF	TGTGCCAGCAGCTCCCTTGCTAGCGGGTTGGATACGCAGTATTTT
.	19	TRBV9	TRBJ2-2	.	CASSVAGPWHPANTGELFF	TGTGCCAGCAGCGTAGCCGGGCCCTGGCACCCGGCAAACACCGGGGAGCTGTTTTTT
.	15	TRBV11-1	TRBJ1-2	.	CASSPGHGTNYGYTF	TGTGCCAGCAGCCCCGGACATGGAACTAACTATGGCTACACCTTC
.	17	TRBV7-2	TRBJ1-5	.	CASTDNTRDSSNQPQHF	TGTGCCAGCACCGATAACACCCGGGACTCGAGCAATCAGCCCCAGCATTTT
.	15	TRBV28	TRBJ1-1	TRBD1	CASSSLTSGGTEAFF	TGTGCCAGCAGTTCACTAACCTCAGGGGGCACTGAAGCTTTCTTT
.	17	TRBV11-2	TRBJ1-3	.	CASSLDPLTSSGNTIYF	TGTGCCAGCAGCTTAGATCCACTTACGAGCTCTGGAAACACCATATATTTT
.	13	TRBV4-1	TRBJ1-1	.	CASSLGRNTEAFF	TGCGCCAGCAGCTTGGGGAGGAACACTGAAGCTTTCTTT
once	13	TRBV27	TRBJ1-2	.	CASTLHSGYGYTF	TGTGCCAGCACCCTTCATTCAGGCTATGGCTACACCTTC
.	14	TRBV6-5	TRBJ2-7	TRBD2	CASSYPAGGYEQYF	TGTGCCAGCAGTTACCCCGCGGGAGGATACGAGCAGTACTTC
.	12	TRBV21-1	TRBJ2-7	.	CASEQGAGEQYF	TGTGCCAGCGAACAGGGGGCAGGCGAGCAGTACTTC
few	14	TRBV9	TRBJ1-5	.	CASSVAGSNQPQHF	TGTGCCAGCAGCGTAGCTGGGAGCAATCAGCCCCAGCATTTT
.	14	TRBV7-3	TRBJ2-2	TRBD1	CASSIGTGGLELFF	TGTGCCAGCAGCATCGGGACAGGAGGCCTGGAGCTGTTTTTT
.	16	TRBV21-1	TRBJ1-1	.	CASSKRSGRMNTEAFF	TGTGCCAGCAGCAAGCGGTCTGGTAGGATGAACACTGAAGCTTTCTTT
.	10	TRBV19	TRBJ2-1	.	CASIGNEQFF	TGTGCCAGTATTGGCAATGAGCAGTTCTTC
.	13	TRBV5-4	TRBJ2-5	.	CASSLGLEETQYF	TGTGCCAGCAGCTTGGGACTAGAAGAGACCCAGTACTTC
.	18	TRBV7-9	TRBJ1-5	TRBD1	CASSLVALGQGSNQPQHF	TGTGCCAGCAGCTTAGTAGCCCTGGGACAGGGAAGCAATCAGCCCCAGCATTTT
.	15	TRBV4-3	TRBJ2-7	TRBD1	CASSPWTGGTGEQYF	TGCGCCAGCAGCCCGTGGACAGGGGGTACGGGTGAGCAGTACTTC
.	13	TRBV7-2	TRBJ1-1	.	CASSPPVFTEAFF	TGTGCCAGCAGCCCACCAGTTTTCACTGAAGCTTTCTTT
.	18	TRBV11-2	TRBJ2-4	.	CASSLFSGAVLAKNIQYF	TGTGCCAGCAGCTTATTTAGCGGTGCAGTGCTAGCCAAAAACATTCAGTACTTC
.	15	TRBV4-1	TRBJ2-7	TRBD2	CASSQDLAGPYEQYF	TGCGCCAGCAGCCAAGACCTAGCGGGGCCCTACGAGCAGTACTTC
once	15	TRBV11-2	TRBJ1-6	.	CASSLVKGGASPLHF	TGTGCCAGCAGCTTAGTAAAAGGGGGGGCTTCACCCCTCCACTTT
.	15	TRBV7-2	TRBJ2-5	.	CASSHSGASGETQYF	TGTGCCAGCAGCCACTCAGGGGCCAGCGGAGAGACCCAGTACTTC
.	14	TRBV15	TRBJ1-4	.	CATSRDQSPEKLFF	TGTGCCACCAGCAGAGATCAGTCTCCTGAAAAACTGTTTTTT
.	14	TRBV10-1	TRBJ1-2	TRBD1	CASTCHDRDYGYTF	TGCGCCAGCACCTGCCACGACAGGGATTATGGCTACACCTTC
.	15	TRBV2	TRBJ2-7	TRBD1	CATDPKGQGSYEQYF	TGTGCCACCGACCCGAAGGGACAGGGGTCCTACGAGCAGTACTTC
.	14	TRBV4-3	TRBJ2-2	.	CASSQNNKDGELFF	TGCGCCAGCAGCCAAAACAACAAGGACGGGGAGCTGTTTTTT
.	15	TRBV9	TRBJ2-3	TRBD1	CASSVGTGSTDTQYF	TGTGCCAGCAGCGTAGGGACAGGTAGCACAGATACGCAGTATTTT
.	14	TRBV7-6	TRBJ2-7	TRBD1	CASSLETGEYEQYF	TGTGCCAGCAGCTTAGAGACAGGGGAATACGAGCAGTACTTC
few	17	TRBV7-3	TRBJ2-1	.	CASSGLGPPLGYNEQFF	TGTGCCAGCAGCGGGTTGGGACCCCCACTGGGCTACAATGAGCAGTTCTTC
.	15	TRBV28	TRBJ1-4	TRBD1	CASSPGGPGDEKLFF	TGTGCCAGCAGCCCAGGGGGTCCGGGCGATGAAAAACTGTTTTTT
.	15	TRBV15	TRBJ2-5	TRBD1	CATSRTGGRSETQYF	TGTGCCACCAGTCGGACAGGGGGAAGGTCGGAGACCCAGTACTTC